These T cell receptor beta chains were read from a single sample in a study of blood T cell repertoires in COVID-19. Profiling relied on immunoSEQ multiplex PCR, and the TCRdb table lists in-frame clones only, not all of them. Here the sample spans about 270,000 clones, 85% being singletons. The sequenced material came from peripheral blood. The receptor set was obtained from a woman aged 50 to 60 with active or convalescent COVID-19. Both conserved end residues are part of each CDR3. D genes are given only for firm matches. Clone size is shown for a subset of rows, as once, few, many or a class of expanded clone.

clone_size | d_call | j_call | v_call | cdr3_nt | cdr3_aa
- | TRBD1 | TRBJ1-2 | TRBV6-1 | TGTGCCAGCAGTGAAGCGCTGGGACAGCGAAACTATGGCTACACCTTC | CASSEALGQRNYGYTF
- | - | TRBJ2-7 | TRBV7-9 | TGTGCCAGCAGCTTACAGGTCTCCTACGAGCAGTACTTC | CASSLQVSYEQYF
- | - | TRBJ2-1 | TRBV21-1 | TGTGCCAGCAGCACAGGCGGGAGGGACTACAATGAGCAGTTCTTC | CASSTGGRDYNEQFF
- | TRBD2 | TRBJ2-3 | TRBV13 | TGTGCCAGCAGCCCGAAAGGACTAGCGGGTGGAGATACGCAGTATTTT | CASSPKGLAGGDTQYF
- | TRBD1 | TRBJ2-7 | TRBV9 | TGTGCCAGCAGCGTAGGAGACAGGGATATCCACGAGCAGTACTTC | CASSVGDRDIHEQYF
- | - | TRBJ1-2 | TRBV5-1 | TGCGCCAGCAGCTCCGAACAGGGAGCTGGCAGCACCTTC | CASSSEQGAGSTF
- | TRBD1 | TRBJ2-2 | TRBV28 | TGTGCCAGCAGTTACGGGACAGGGTGGGACACCGGGGAGCTGTTTTTT | CASSYGTGWDTGELFF
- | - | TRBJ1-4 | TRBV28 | TGTGCCAGCAGCGACAGTCGGGCAACTAATGAAAAACTGTTTTTT | CASSDSRATNEKLFF
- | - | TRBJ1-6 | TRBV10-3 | TGTGCCATCAGGGGTCAGGGAGGGTCACCCCTCCACTTT | CAIRGQGGSPLHF
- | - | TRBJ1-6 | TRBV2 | TGTGCCAGCAGGCCCTCCTGGGGAGATTCACCCCTCCACTTT | CASRPSWGDSPLHF
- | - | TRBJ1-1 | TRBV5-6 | TGTGCCAGCAGCTTGACAGCCAGGAACACTGAAGCTTTCTTT | CASSLTARNTEAFF
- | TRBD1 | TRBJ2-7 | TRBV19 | TGTGCCAGTAGGGATGGGGGACAGGACTACGAGCAGTACTTC | CASRDGGQDYEQYF
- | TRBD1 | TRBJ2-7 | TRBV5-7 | TGTGCCAGCAGCGCCAGGACAGGGGACTTCCACGAGCAGTACTTC | CASSARTGDFHEQYF
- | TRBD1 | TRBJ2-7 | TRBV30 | TGTGCCTGGAGTGAACGGACAGGGGCCTACGAGCAGTACTTC | CAWSERTGAYEQYF
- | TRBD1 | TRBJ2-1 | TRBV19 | TGTGCCAGTAGTACCGGCCGGGACAGGGGACGCGATGAGCAGTTCTTC | CASSTGRDRGRDEQFF
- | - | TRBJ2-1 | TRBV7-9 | TGTGCCAGCAGCCAAACGTCGGGTAGGGGGGGGAGTTACAATGAGCAGTTCTTC | CASSQTSGRGGSYNEQFF
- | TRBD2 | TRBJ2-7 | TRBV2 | TGTGCCAGCAGTGAATTGGCTAGCGGGAGTGGCGAGCAGTACTTC | CASSELASGSGEQYF
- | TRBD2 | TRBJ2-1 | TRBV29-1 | TGCAGCTCTCGCTCTGGGACTAGCGGGGGGGATGAGCAGTTCTTC | CSSRSGTSGGDEQFF
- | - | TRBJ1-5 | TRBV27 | TGTGCCAGCAGTTTTTCAGGGTTTGTCGGCAATCAGCCCCAGCATTTT | CASSFSGFVGNQPQHF
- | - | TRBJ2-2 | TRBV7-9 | TGTGCCAGCAGCTTCACACAAACCGGGGAGCTGTTTTTT | CASSFTQTGELFF
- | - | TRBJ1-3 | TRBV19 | TGTGCCAGTAGTACGGGGGGAACGAGGGCCTCTGGAAACACCATATATTTT | CASSTGGTRASGNTIYF
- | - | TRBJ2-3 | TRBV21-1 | TGTGCCAGCAGCAGGGAGGATGCAGATACGCAGTATTTT | CASSREDADTQYF
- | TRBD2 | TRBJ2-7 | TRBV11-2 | TGTGCCAGCAGCTCACGAACGGGAGGGTCGCAGTACTTC | CASSSRTGGSQYF
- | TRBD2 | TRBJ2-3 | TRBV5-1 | TGCGCCAGCGGGGGACTAGCGACCGATACGCAGTATTTT | CASGGLATDTQYF
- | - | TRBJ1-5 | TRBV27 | TGTGCCAGCAGTATTAACAGATTATTTCAGCCCCAGCATTTT | CASSINRLFQPQHF
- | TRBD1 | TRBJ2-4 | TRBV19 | TGTGCCAGTAGTATGCCCGCGGACAGGGGGGCTCTGGGGTCCAAAAACATTCAGTACTTC | CASSMPADRGALGSKNIQYF
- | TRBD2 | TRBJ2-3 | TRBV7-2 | TGTGCCAGCAGCGTCGGGGTAGGAGCGGGAGGGGGAGATACGCAGTATTTT | CASSVGVGAGGGDTQYF
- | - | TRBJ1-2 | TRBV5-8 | TGTGCCAGCAGCCACAGGAGTTACTATGGCTACACCTTC | CASSHRSYYGYTF
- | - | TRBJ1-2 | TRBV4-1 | TGCGCCAGCAGCCCCGGACAGCCCTATGGCTACACCTTC | CASSPGQPYGYTF
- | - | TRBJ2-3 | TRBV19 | TGTGCCAGTAAGCCATTCGTAGGGACTGGCCCGGATACGCAGTATTTT | CASKPFVGTGPDTQYF
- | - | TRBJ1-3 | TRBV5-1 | TGCGCCAGCAGCGCTTTTTCACAGGGAATCGGGGACACCATATATTTT | CASSAFSQGIGDTIYF
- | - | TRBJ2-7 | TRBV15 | TGTGCCACCAGCAGAGAAGGTGGCGGTCTCTCCTACGAGCAGTACTTC | CATSREGGGLSYEQYF
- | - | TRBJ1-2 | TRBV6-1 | TGTGCCAGCAGTGAAGGGGGAACGGGGAATCTGTATGGCTACACCTTC | CASSEGGTGNLYGYTF
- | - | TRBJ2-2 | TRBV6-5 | TGTGCCAGCAGTTACTCGAGGGGGGGGACCGGGGAGCTGTTTTTT | CASSYSRGGTGELFF
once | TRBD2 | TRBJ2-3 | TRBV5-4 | TGTGCCAGCAGCTGGGGGACTAGCGGGGTCACAGATACGCAGTATTTT | CASSWGTSGVTDTQYF
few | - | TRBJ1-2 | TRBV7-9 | TGTGCCAGCAGCTTAGTCGGGAACTATGGCTACACCTTC | CASSLVGNYGYTF
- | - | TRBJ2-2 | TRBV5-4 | TGTGCCAGCAGCTCGGGGGTAGACAGGGTGGCCGGGGAGCTGTTTTTT | CASSSGVDRVAGELFF
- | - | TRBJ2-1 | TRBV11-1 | TGTGCCAGCAGATCCCTTGAGGCGGACACTTCCAATGAGCAGTTCTTC | CASRSLEADTSNEQFF
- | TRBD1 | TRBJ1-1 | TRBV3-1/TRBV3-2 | TGTGCCAGCAGTCCTCGGACAGGGTCTTCTGAAGCTTTCTTT | CASSPRTGSSEAFF
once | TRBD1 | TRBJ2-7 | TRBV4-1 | TGCGCCAGCAGCCAATTGTTCGGACAGGGGTCCTACGAGCAGTACTTC | CASSQLFGQGSYEQYF
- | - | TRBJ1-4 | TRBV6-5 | TGTGCCACCGGGGGGCGGGCAGGGGATGAAAAACTGTTTTTT | CATGGRAGDEKLFF
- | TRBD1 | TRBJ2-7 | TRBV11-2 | TGTGCCAGCAGCCCAGGACAGGGGATATGGTCCTACGAGCAGTACTTC | CASSPGQGIWSYEQYF
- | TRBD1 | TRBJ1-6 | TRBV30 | TGTGCCTGGAGATACAGGGGCCGGGAAGCTTCACCCCTCCACTTT | CAWRYRGREASPLHF
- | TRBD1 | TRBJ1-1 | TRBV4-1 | TGCGCCAGCAGCCCGGGGACAGGGGCTGAAGCTTTCTTT | CASSPGTGAEAFF
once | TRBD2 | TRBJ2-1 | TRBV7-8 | TGTGCCAGCAGCTTGGCGGGAGGGCCCTACAATGAGCAGTTCTTC | CASSLAGGPYNEQFF
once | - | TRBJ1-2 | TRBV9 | TGTGCCAGCAGCGAGGACGGCAGGGGTATATATGGCTACACCTTC | CASSEDGRGIYGYTF
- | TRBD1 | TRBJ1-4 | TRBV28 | TGTGCCAGCAGGCGTAAGATCGGACAGGGGAAATGGGAAAAACTGTTTTTT | CASRRKIGQGKWEKLFF
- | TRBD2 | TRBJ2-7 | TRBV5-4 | TGTGCCAGCAGCCGGACTAGCGTCACCTACGAGCAGTACTTC | CASSRTSVTYEQYF
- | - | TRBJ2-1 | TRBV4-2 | TGTGCCAGCAGCCAAGACCAGGCCTACAATGAGCAGTTCTTC | CASSQDQAYNEQFF
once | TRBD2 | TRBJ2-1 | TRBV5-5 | TGTGCCAGCAGCTTGGTCAGCGGGACTAGCTCCTACAATGAGCAGTTCTTC | CASSLVSGTSSYNEQFF
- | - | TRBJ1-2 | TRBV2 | TGTGCCAGCAGTGACCTGGGGGCGCCCTATGGCTACACCTTC | CASSDLGAPYGYTF
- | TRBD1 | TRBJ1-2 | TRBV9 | TGTGCCAGCAGCCCGACAGGGGCCCCGGACTATGGCTACACCTTC | CASSPTGAPDYGYTF